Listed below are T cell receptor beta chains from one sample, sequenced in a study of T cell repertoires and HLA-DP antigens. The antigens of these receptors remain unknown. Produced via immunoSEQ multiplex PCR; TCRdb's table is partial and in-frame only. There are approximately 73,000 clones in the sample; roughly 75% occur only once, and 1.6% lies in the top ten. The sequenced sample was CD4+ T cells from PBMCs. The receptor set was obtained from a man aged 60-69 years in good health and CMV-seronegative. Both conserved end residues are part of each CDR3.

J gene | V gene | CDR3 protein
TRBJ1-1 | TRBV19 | CASSTNRGRTEAFF
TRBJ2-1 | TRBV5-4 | CASSLVGSLTYNEQFF
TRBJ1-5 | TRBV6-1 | CASSDGSASAQHF
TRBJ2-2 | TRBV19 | CASSTQGGGTGELFF
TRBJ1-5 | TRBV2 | CASSPGGRGGQPQHF
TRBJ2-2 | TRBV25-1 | CASSELAGAFPGELFF
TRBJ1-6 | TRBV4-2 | CASSQEQGGNSPLHF
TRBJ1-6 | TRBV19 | CASSIPDSPLHF
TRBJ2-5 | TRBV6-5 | CASSYLSRQETQYF
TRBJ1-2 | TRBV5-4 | CASSVQGASYGYTF
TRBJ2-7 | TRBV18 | CASSRGTDYEQYF
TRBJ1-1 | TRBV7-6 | CASSLGRNTEAFF
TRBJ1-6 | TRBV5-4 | CASSSGGPSSYNSPLHF
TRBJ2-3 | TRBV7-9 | CASSPEWRTDTQYF
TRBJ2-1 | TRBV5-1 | CASSPEGFAYNEQFF
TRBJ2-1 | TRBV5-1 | CASSLEGAGGLGEQFF
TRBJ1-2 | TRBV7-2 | CASSLASGEYGYTF
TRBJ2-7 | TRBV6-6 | CASRPPGQGADEQYF
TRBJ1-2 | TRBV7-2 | CASSSSDRVSYGYTF
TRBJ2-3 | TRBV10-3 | CAISEWEGQGVPDTQYF
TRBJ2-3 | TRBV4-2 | CASSQLLAGDSTDTQYF
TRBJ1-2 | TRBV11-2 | CASSLGAGGDGGYTF
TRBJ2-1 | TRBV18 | CASSPLLDEQFF
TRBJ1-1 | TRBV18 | CASSEGSGGLRAEAFF
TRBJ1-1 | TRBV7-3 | CASSPSPADTEAFF
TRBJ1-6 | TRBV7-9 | CASSPGREESPLHF
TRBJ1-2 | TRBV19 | CASSRQGQPYGYTF
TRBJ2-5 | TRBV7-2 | CASSLGVASGSRETQYF
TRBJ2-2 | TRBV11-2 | CASSDRVMNTGELFF
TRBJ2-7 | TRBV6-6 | CASSFLDGAWTYEQYF
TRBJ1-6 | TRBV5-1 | CASSFWGYGTGGSPLHF
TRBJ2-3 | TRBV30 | CAWSGGGGPSTDTQYF
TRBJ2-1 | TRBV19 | CASSIDRVNEQFF
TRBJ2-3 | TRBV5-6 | CASSFGLSRPDTQYF
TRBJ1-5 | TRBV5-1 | CASSLAGLVDQPQHF
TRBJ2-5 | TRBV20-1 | CSARWGETQYF
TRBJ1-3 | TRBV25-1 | CASSVGYGNTIYF
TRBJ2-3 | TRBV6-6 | CASSLTDSTDTQYF
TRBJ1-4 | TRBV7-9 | CASSPPRKGEKLFF
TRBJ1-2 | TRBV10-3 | CAITSMANYGYTF
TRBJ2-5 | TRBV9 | CASSSGLADYQETQYF
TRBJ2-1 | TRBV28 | CASSFLRGGSEQFF
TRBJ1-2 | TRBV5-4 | CASSQKTGAPYGYTF
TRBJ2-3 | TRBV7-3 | CASSRDGITDTQYF
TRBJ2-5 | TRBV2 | CASSELRQGTGTQYF
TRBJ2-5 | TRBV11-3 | CASSLNPQETQYF
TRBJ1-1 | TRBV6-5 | CASSYAGQGVNTEAFF
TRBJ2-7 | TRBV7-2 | CASSLGHGLAGGYEQYF